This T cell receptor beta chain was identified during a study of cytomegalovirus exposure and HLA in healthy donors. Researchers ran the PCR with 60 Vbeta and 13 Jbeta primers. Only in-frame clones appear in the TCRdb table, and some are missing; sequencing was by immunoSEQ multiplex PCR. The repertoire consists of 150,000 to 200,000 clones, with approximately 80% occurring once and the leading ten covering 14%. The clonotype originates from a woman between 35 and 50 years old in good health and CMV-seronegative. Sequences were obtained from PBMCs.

CDR3 coding DNA: TGTGCCAGCAGCTCTACTAGCGGGGGATACGGTGAGCAGTTCTTC. Translation gives CASSSTSGGYGEQFF. The rearrangement uses TRBV7-3 and TRBJ2-1; 11 bases fit TRBD2. Unmatched junction bases numbered 8, after V lost 4 bases and J lost 9 bases. This CDR3 has 15 residues. In germline, CDR1 is SGHTA, CDR2 FQGTGA. The complete variable domain, with remaining parts taken from reference TRBV7-3 and TRBJ2-1, reads GAGVSQTPSNKVTEKGKYVELRCDPISGHTALYWYRQSLGQGPEFLIYFQGTGAADDSGLPNDRFFAVRPEGSVSTLKIQRTERGDSAVYLCASSSTSGGYGEQFFGPGTRLTVL.